Presented here are 21 T cell receptor beta chains from one specimen sequenced in a study of cytomegalovirus exposure and HLA in healthy donors. PCR employed 60 Vbeta and 13 Jbeta primers. Generated by immunoSEQ multiplex PCR, the TCRdb table keeps only in-frame clones and is missing some. The sample yields some 150,000 clones, around three quarters seen once. Specimen: PBMCs. These receptors all come from a man aged 35-49 years in good health and CMV-seropositive.

V and J are TRBV2 and TRBJ1-2; 9 positions agree with TRBD1. The germline V gene encodes CDR1 SNHLY and CDR2 FYNNEI. The V and J ends lost 3 bases and 8 bases, in that order; junction bases with no gene match: 19. The CDR3 length is 18 residues. The DNA for the CDR3 is TGTGCCAGCAGTGAGGCCGGGACAGGGTTATTGGGCCGGAGAGGCTACACCTTC. It encodes CASSEAGTGLLGRRGYTF.

The chain links TRBV9 to TRBJ2-3; 7 nucleotides align to TRBD2. Germline trimming cut 1 base from V and 2 bases from J; bases unmatched to any gene: 10. Germline V gene lookup returns CDR1 SGDLS and CDR2 YYNGEE. This CDR3 contains 17 residues. CDR3 protein: CASSVSSAGPNTDTQYF. CDR3 DNA sequence: TGTGCCAGCAGCGTATCTTCAGCGGGGCCTAACACAGATACGCAGTATTTT. The variable domain in full, completed from reference TRBV9 and TRBJ2-3, reads DSGVTQTPKHLITATGQRVTLRCSPRSGDLSVYWYQQSLDQGLQFLIQYYNGEERAKGNILERFSAQQFPDLHSELNLSSLELGDSALYFCASSVSSAGPNTDTQYFGPGTRLTVL.

This chain connects TRBV28 to TRBJ2-6; no clear D. The CDR3 runs to 16 residues. Trimming removed 2 bases from V and 0 bases from J, with 8 bases in between. CDR1 MDHEN and CDR2 SYDVKM come from the germline V gene. CDR3 residues: CASSLGQLSGANVLTF. The CDR3 DNA is TGTGCCAGCAGTTTAGGGCAGCTCTCTGGGGCCAACGTCCTGACTTTC.

The chain carries TRBV18 and TRBJ2-2; D gene uncertain. V was cut by 8 bases and J by 1 base, with 5 bases left in between. In germline, CDR1 is KGHSH, CDR2 LQKENI. The CDR3 has 12 amino acids. CDR3 loop: CASHMNTGELFF. The CDR3 coding sequence is TGTGCCAGCCACATGAACACCGGGGAGCTGTTTTTT.

This clone appeared a few times. V and J are TRBV6-1 and TRBJ1-2, with D maybe TRBD1 (5 bases). The CDR3 runs 14 residues. The V end was cut by 4 bases, the J end by 1 base, with 10 bases between. The germline gives CDR1 MNHNS, CDR2 SASEGT. CDR3 nucleotide sequence: TGTGCCAGCAGTGGGCAGGGCTTTAACTATGGCTACACCTTC. Translation gives CASSGQGFNYGYTF.

This sequence joins TRBV21-1 and TRBJ2-7; TRBD2 is the table's D call and was not checked against the DNA. TRBV21-1 is assigned pseudogene status. The CDR3 totals 16 residues. For the CDR3, the DNA is TGTGCCAGCAGCAAAGAATCGGCTAGCGGATCCTACGAGCAGTACTTC. It codes for CASSKESASGSYEQYF.

The chain uses TRBV2 and TRBJ2-3; the match to TRBD1 covers 10 bases. CDR1 and CDR2 from the germline V gene are SNHLY and FYNNEI. The CDR3 has 16 amino acids. V was clipped by 6 bases and J by 0 bases; unmatched bases: 6. The CDR3 protein is CASRRQGAGSTDTQYF. The CDR3 DNA reads TGTGCCAGCAGACGACAGGGGGCCGGGAGCACAGATACGCAGTATTTT.

The table lists this clone with a few counts. This specimen includes other DNA sequences encoding the same CDR3. The chain links TRBV5-1 to TRBJ2-1; 13 nucleotides line up with TRBD2. V gave up 0 bases and J gave up 4 bases; unmatched junction bases: 1. The germline gives CDR1 SGHRS, CDR2 YFSETQ. The CDR3 totals 16 residues. In nucleotides, the CDR3 is TGCGCCAGCAGCTTGGGGGGACTAGCGGGGTACAATGAGCAGTTCTTC. Translation gives CASSLGGLAGYNEQFF.

The chain recombines TRBV7-2 with TRBJ2-1, with 10 bases that match TRBD1. Germline assignment: CDR1 SGHTA and CDR2 FQGNSA. Unmatched junction bases numbered 8, after V lost 5 bases and J lost 10 bases. This CDR3 contains 14 residues. CDR3 region: CASSQTTGGGEQFF. In DNA, the CDR3 is TGTGCCAGCAGCCAAACGACAGGGGGCGGGGAGCAGTTCTTC.

CDR3 coding DNA: TGTGCCAGTAGTATTGCTAGCGGCGCCTACGAGCAGTACTTC. This encodes CASSIASGAYEQYF. The V call is TRBV19, the J call TRBJ2-7, with 7 bases that match TRBD2. Germline loops: CDR1 LNHDA, CDR2 SQIVND (reference sequence). The CDR3 loop spans 14 amino acids. Losses at the gene ends were 3 bases for V and 2 bases for J; bases not matched to a gene: 4.

The genes are TRBV5-4 and TRBJ1-4; D is perhaps TRBD1 (6 bases). V was cut by 4 bases and J by 5 bases, with 12 bases left in between. CDR1 and CDR2 from the germline V gene are SGHNT and YYREEE (reference sequence). The CDR3 sequence is 14 residues long. The CDR3 nucleotides are TGTGCCAGCAGCATACAGGGTAGGAATGAAAAACTGTTTTTT. Its translation is CASSIQGRNEKLFF.

Details on this clone: The DNA is left out, because the CDR3 cannot be placed on it with certainty; the CDR3 is given as TCRdb lists it. V is TRBV7-8 and J is TRBJ1-4; no DNA check was done on the table's D call, TRBD1. Germline-derived CDR1 and CDR2 are SGHVS and FQNEAQ. From its first to its last residue, the CDR3 has 14 amino acids. This CDR3 is CASSFFGSNEKLFF.

Only one count was recorded for this clone. The chain combines TRBV30 with TRBJ1-4; D not certain. Deletions cut 2 bases from V and 0 bases from J, with 4 bases between. This CDR3 has 13 amino acids. Germline V gene data show CDR1 as GTSNPN and CDR2 as SVGIG (reference sequence). CDR3 sequence: CAWSTATNEKLFF. The CDR3 DNA reads TGTGCCTGGAGTACAGCAACTAATGAAAAACTGTTTTTT.

The rearrangement joins TRBV9 to TRBJ2-5, with 8 bases aligning to TRBD2. J was trimmed by 5 bases and V by 0 bases; bases with no gene match: 6. The germline V gene encodes CDR1 SGDLS and CDR2 YYNGEE. The CDR3 runs 15 residues. The CDR3 reads CASSVGSGREETQYF. The DNA of the CDR3 is TGTGCCAGCAGCGTAGGAAGCGGGAGAGAGGAGACCCAGTACTTC.

This clone was detected a few times. This sequence joins TRBV2 and TRBJ2-1; TRBD2 might be the D (6 bases). Trimming removed 4 bases at V and 2 bases at J, with 12 bases between. Germline CDR1 is SNHLY and CDR2 is FYNNEI. The CDR3 extends over 15 amino acids. The CDR3 here is CASSGNSGAYNEQFF. Here the CDR3 DNA reads TGTGCCAGCAGTGGTAATAGCGGTGCCTACAATGAGCAGTTCTTC.

This clone was seen only once. This chain joins TRBV5-5 and TRBJ1-2, with TRBD1 as a possible D gene (6 bases). The germline V gene has CDR1 SGHKS and CDR2 YYEKEE (reference sequence). The length of the CDR3 is 14 residues. The V and J ends lost 1 base and 6 bases respectively, with 13 bases between them. The CDR3 nucleotides read TGTGCCAGCAGCTTGTCCCGACAGGCCGATGGCTACACCTTC. Its protein product is CASSLSRQADGYTF.

V usage is TRBV10-1 and J usage is TRBJ1-1; tentatively, D is TRBD1 (6 bases). V lost 0 bases to trimming and J lost 0 bases, with 8 bases between them. Germline CDR1 WNHNN, CDR2 SYGVQD (reference sequence). This CDR3 region has 15 residues. In nucleotides, the CDR3 is TGCGCCAGCAGTGAGTCGGGGACACTGAACACTGAAGCTTTCTTT. It yields the protein CASSESGTLNTEAFF.

This chain uses TRBV9 with TRBJ1-2, with 7 bases lining up with TRBD1. CDR1 is SGDLS, CDR2 YYNGEE, per germline. J was trimmed by 0 bases and V by 3 bases; bases with no gene match: 11. The length of the CDR3 is 17 residues. For the CDR3, the DNA is TGTGCCAGCAGCGATCCAAGGGGGCCGTTAGCTAACTATGGCTACACCTTC. Residues: CASSDPRGPLANYGYTF.

This rearrangement joins TRBV5-5 to TRBJ2-1, with TRBD1 identical over 8 bases. The V gene end was trimmed by 0 bases and the J gene end by 10 bases; junction bases not matched to a gene: 9. Per germline, CDR1 SGHKS and CDR2 YYEKEE (reference sequence). This CDR3 has 15 residues. CDR3 bases: TGTGCCAGCAGCTTGGCCAGACAGGGGAATCCCGAGCAGTTCTTC. This gives the protein CASSLARQGNPEQFF. Full variable domain (rest looked up from reference TRBV5-5 and TRBJ2-1): DAGVTQSPTHLIKTRGQQVTLRCSPISGHKSVSWYQQVLGQGPQFIFQYYEKEERGRGNFPDRFSARQFPNYSSELNVNALLLGDSALYLCASSLARQGNPEQFFGPGTRLTVL.

This chain connects TRBV18 to TRBJ2-1; TRBD2 is a possible D gene (6 bases). V was pared by 5 bases and J by 6 bases, with 14 bases between. The CDR3 consists of 14 residues. Germline assignment: CDR1 KGHSH and CDR2 LQKENI. This CDR3 is CASSAMTRSNEQFF. The CDR3 DNA follows: TGTGCCAGCTCAGCAATGACTAGGAGCAATGAGCAGTTCTTC.

The CDR3 region has the DNA TGCGCCAGCAGCTTGACAGGGGGCGGGAACACTGAAGCTTTCTTT. Translating it yields CASSLTGGGNTEAFF. The chain combines TRBV5-1 with TRBJ1-1; TRBD1 aligns across 9 bases. Unmatched junction bases numbered 2, after V lost 1 base and J lost 1 base. Germline loops: CDR1 SGHRS, CDR2 YFSETQ. CDR3 length equals 15 residues.